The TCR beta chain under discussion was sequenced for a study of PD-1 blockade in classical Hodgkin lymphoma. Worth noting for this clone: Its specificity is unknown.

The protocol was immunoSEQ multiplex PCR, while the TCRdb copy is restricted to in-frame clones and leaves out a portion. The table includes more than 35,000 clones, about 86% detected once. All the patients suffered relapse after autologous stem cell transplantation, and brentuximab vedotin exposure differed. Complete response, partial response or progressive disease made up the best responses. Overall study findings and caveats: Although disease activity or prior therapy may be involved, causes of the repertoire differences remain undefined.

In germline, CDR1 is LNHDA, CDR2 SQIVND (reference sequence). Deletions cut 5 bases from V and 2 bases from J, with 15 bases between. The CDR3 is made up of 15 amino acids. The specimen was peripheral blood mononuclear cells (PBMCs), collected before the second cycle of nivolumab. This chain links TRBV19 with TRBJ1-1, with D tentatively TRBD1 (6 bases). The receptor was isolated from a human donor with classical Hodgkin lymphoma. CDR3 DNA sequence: TGTGCCAGTAGTTCCCGGGACACAAGAAACACTGAAGCTTTCTTT. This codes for CASSSRDTRNTEAFF.